This note documents a single TCR beta chain sequence. This sample stems from a study of OX40 agonist ivuxolimab in advanced cancers. Germline lookup yields CDR1 MNHEY and CDR2 SMNVEV (reference sequence). The CDR3 has 16 residues. The V and J ends lost 0 bases and 2 bases, in that order; junction bases with no gene match: 2. Assay used: immunoSEQ multiplex PCR; TCRdb lists only in-frame clones, some missing. The sample has 55,000 to 60,000 clones, about 94% seen once. The specimen was CD4+ or CD8+ T cells sorted from blood, collected in a trial of the OX40 agonist ivuxolimab. The chain couples TRBV27 to TRBJ2-7; 12 bases map to TRBD2. The source of this sequence is an adult with an advanced solid tumor such as melanoma, head and neck, liver or kidney cancer. CDR3 sequence reads: CASSLSTSGSAYEQYF. The CDR3, as DNA: TGTGCCAGCAGTTTATCGACTAGCGGGAGCGCCTACGAGCAGTACTTC.